This T cell receptor beta chain was sequenced for a study of neoadjuvant anti-PD-1 for oral cavity cancer. Study at large: Around day 43, patients without progression received a fourth nivolumab dose before surgery. Whole-study findings and limits: Higher pretreatment blood Treg/Th17 ratios correlated with higher pretreatment blood and lower post-treatment tumor TCRbeta clonality.

Germline V CDR1 and CDR2: MNHEY, SVGAGI. The V end was cut by 4 bases, the J end by 2 bases, with 6 bases between. CDR3 size: 12 residues. Details on this clone: The antigen is not known.

Profiled with immunoSEQ multiplex PCR; TCRdb holds only in-frame clones, not every one. The sample lists 13,000 to 15,000 clones; roughly 71% were seen once. The TCR was taken from a person between 40 and 85 years old with oral cavity squamous cell carcinoma. V is TRBV6-5 and J is TRBJ2-7; D unclear. Specimen: PBMCs, collected before nivolumab (anti-PD-1) treatment. CDR3 DNA: TGTGCCAGCAGTTCCGTGACCTACGAGCAGTACTTC. The encoded protein is CASSSVTYEQYF.